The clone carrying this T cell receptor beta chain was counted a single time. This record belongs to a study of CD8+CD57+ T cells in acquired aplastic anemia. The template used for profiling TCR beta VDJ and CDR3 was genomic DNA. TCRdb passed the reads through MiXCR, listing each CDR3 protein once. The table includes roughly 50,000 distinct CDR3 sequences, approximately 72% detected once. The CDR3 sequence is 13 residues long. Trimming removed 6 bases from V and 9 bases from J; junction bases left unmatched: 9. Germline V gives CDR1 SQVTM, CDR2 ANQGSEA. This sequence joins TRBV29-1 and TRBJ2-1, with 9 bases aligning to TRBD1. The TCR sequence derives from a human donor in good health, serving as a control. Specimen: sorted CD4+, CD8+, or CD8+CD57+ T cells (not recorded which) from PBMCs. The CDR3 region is CSVTETGGGEQFF. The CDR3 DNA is TGCAGCGTCACTGAGACAGGGGGTGGTGAGCAGTTCTTC.